A selection of T cell receptor beta chains follows, all from one sample in a study of sequential checkpoint blockade in melanoma. Sequencing was performed with immunoSEQ multiplex PCR; in TCRdb, only in-frame clones are kept and a portion is missing. The sample carries more than 7,500 clones, around three fifths recorded once. Sequences were derived from CD8+ T cells sorted from blood (inferred from file names), sampled from a patient given nivolumab and ipilimumab in sequence. These receptors all stem from a human donor with melanoma. Each CDR3 is given with its conserved first and last residue. The D gene is left open where the match is weak. Clone size is not always given. Where it is, it says once, few, many or a class for expanded clones.

V gene: TRBV4-1; J gene: TRBJ2-3; clone size: .; D gene: TRBD2; CDR3 protein: CASSQVLAGVGDTQYF; CDR3 DNA: TGCGCCAGCAGCCAAGTTCTAGCGGGAGTAGGGGATACGCAGTATTTT
V gene: TRBV28; J gene: TRBJ2-7; clone size: .; D gene: .; CDR3 protein: CASSFPGAYEQYF; CDR3 DNA: TGTGCCAGCAGTTTCCCGGGGGCCTACGAGCAGTACTTC
V gene: TRBV5-5; J gene: TRBJ1-4; clone size: medium-sized; D gene: .; CDR3 protein: CASSPGLFSEKLFF; CDR3 DNA: TGTGCCAGCAGCCCGGGATTATTTAGTGAAAAACTGTTTTTT
V gene: TRBV4-3; J gene: TRBJ2-1; clone size: medium-sized; D gene: .; CDR3 protein: CASSQSLRDSQFF; CDR3 DNA: TGCGCCAGCAGCCAGTCGCTACGGGACTCTCAGTTCTTC
V gene: TRBV7-3; J gene: TRBJ1-6; clone size: .; D gene: TRBD1; CDR3 protein: CASSLTATGNSYNSPLHF; CDR3 DNA: TGTGCCAGCAGCTTAACGGCGACAGGGAACTCCTATAATTCACCCCTCCACTTT
V gene: TRBV7-3; J gene: TRBJ2-3; clone size: .; D gene: TRBD2; CDR3 protein: CASSLSGTSGPGDTQYF; CDR3 DNA: TGTGCCAGCAGCTTATCTGGGACTAGCGGCCCCGGGGATACGCAGTATTTT
V gene: TRBV7-9; J gene: TRBJ2-7; clone size: .; D gene: TRBD2; CDR3 protein: CASSGEGLAGSYEQYF; CDR3 DNA: TGTGCCAGCAGCGGCGAAGGGCTAGCGGGGTCCTACGAGCAGTACTTC
V gene: TRBV6-4; J gene: TRBJ1-2; clone size: .; D gene: TRBD1; CDR3 protein: CASSGTGADYGYTF; CDR3 DNA: TGTGCCAGCAGTGGGACAGGAGCGGACTATGGCTACACCTTC
V gene: TRBV4-1; J gene: TRBJ2-7; clone size: .; D gene: TRBD2; CDR3 protein: CASSLASGRPTYEQYF; CDR3 DNA: TGCGCCAGCAGCCTCGCTAGCGGGAGGCCCACCTACGAGCAGTACTTC
V gene: TRBV5-6; J gene: TRBJ1-1; clone size: once; D gene: TRBD1; CDR3 protein: CASSLATGTGGLNTEAFF; CDR3 DNA: TGTGCCAGCAGCTTGGCCACCGGGACAGGGGGCCTGAACACTGAAGCTTTCTTT
V gene: TRBV9; J gene: TRBJ1-2; clone size: .; D gene: .; CDR3 protein: CASSGNLQTYGYTF; CDR3 DNA: TGTGCCAGCAGCGGGAACTTACAGACCTATGGCTACACCTTC
V gene: TRBV6-5; J gene: TRBJ2-2; clone size: .; D gene: .; CDR3 protein: CASSYSSRGGGELFF; CDR3 DNA: TGTGCCAGCAGTTACTCGTCCAGGGGTGGCGGGGAGCTGTTTTTT
V gene: TRBV7-9; J gene: TRBJ1-2; clone size: .; D gene: .; CDR3 protein: CASSYPYDSNYGYTF; CDR3 DNA: TGTGCCAGCAGCTACCCTTACGACAGTAACTATGGCTACACCTTC
V gene: TRBV28; J gene: TRBJ1-5; clone size: .; D gene: .; CDR3 protein: CASSFERADQPQHF; CDR3 DNA: TGTGCCAGCAGTTTCGAGCGGGCGGATCAGCCCCAGCATTTT
V gene: TRBV25-1; J gene: TRBJ1-5; clone size: .; D gene: .; CDR3 protein: CASSGPSGRQPQHF; CDR3 DNA: TGTGCCAGCAGTGGCCCATCGGGGAGGCAGCCCCAGCATTTT
V gene: TRBV4-1; J gene: TRBJ2-5; clone size: .; D gene: .; CDR3 protein: CASSQGPEVAAGETQYF; CDR3 DNA: TGCGCCAGCAGCCAAGGCCCGGAGGTGGCCGCGGGAGAGACCCAGTACTTC
V gene: TRBV28; J gene: TRBJ2-3; clone size: .; D gene: .; CDR3 protein: CASSLDTQTDTQYF; CDR3 DNA: TGTGCCAGCAGTTTGGACACACAGACAGATACGCAGTATTTT
V gene: TRBV28; J gene: TRBJ2-7; clone size: .; D gene: TRBD2; CDR3 protein: CASSKTSGRAGYEQYF; CDR3 DNA: TGTGCCAGCAGTAAGACTAGCGGGAGGGCTGGTTACGAGCAGTACTTC
V gene: TRBV7-4; J gene: TRBJ1-2; clone size: .; D gene: TRBD1; CDR3 protein: CASSLSGTGVNGYTF; CDR3 DNA: TGTGCCAGCAGTTTGTCCGGGACAGGGGTTAATGGCTACACCTTC
V gene: TRBV21-1; J gene: TRBJ2-5; clone size: .; D gene: .; CDR3 protein: CASSTEDQRETQYF; CDR3 DNA: TGTGCCAGCAGCACTGAGGACCAGCGGGAGACCCAGTACTTC
V gene: TRBV4-2; J gene: TRBJ2-1; clone size: .; D gene: TRBD2; CDR3 protein: CASSPSGTSGSGGQFF; CDR3 DNA: TGTGCCAGCAGCCCCTCCGGGACTAGCGGGAGCGGGGGGCAGTTCTTC
V gene: TRBV27; J gene: TRBJ2-1; clone size: few; D gene: TRBD2; CDR3 protein: CASGTSGNEQFF; CDR3 DNA: TGTGCCAGCGGGACTAGCGGAAATGAGCAGTTCTTC
V gene: TRBV6-4; J gene: TRBJ2-2; clone size: .; D gene: TRBD2; CDR3 protein: CASGELAGGSTGELFF; CDR3 DNA: TGTGCCAGCGGAGAGCTAGCGGGAGGGTCTACCGGGGAGCTGTTTTTT
V gene: TRBV7-2; J gene: TRBJ2-3; clone size: .; D gene: TRBD1; CDR3 protein: CASSYTGGKADTQYF; CDR3 DNA: TGTGCCAGCAGCTATACAGGGGGCAAGGCAGATACGCAGTATTTT
V gene: TRBV4-3; J gene: TRBJ1-4; clone size: .; D gene: TRBD1; CDR3 protein: CASSQDRGTGEKLFF; CDR3 DNA: TGCGCCAGCAGCCAAGACAGGGGGACGGGGGAAAAACTGTTTTTT
V gene: TRBV27; J gene: TRBJ1-2; clone size: .; D gene: TRBD1; CDR3 protein: CASSLSTGAYGYTF; CDR3 DNA: TGTGCCAGCAGTTTATCGACAGGGGCTTATGGCTACACCTTC
V gene: TRBV4-3; J gene: TRBJ1-5; clone size: .; D gene: TRBD1; CDR3 protein: CASSLMDREGQPQHF; CDR3 DNA: TGCGCCAGCAGCCTCATGGACAGGGAGGGACAGCCCCAGCATTTT
V gene: TRBV5-6; J gene: TRBJ2-7; clone size: .; D gene: .; CDR3 protein: CASSFGDSLYEQYF; CDR3 DNA: TGTGCCAGCAGCTTCGGAGACAGTCTTTACGAGCAGTACTTC
V gene: TRBV7-9; J gene: TRBJ1-2; clone size: .; D gene: .; CDR3 protein: CASSQGGRDYGYTF; CDR3 DNA: TGTGCCAGCAGCCAAGGTGGGCGGGACTATGGCTACACCTTC
V gene: TRBV7-6; J gene: TRBJ2-1; clone size: few; D gene: TRBD2; CDR3 protein: CASSRGTSGDYYNEQFF; CDR3 DNA: TGTGCCAGCAGCCGTGGGACTAGCGGGGATTACTACAATGAGCAGTTCTTC
V gene: TRBV6-1; J gene: TRBJ2-7; clone size: .; D gene: .; CDR3 protein: CASSEKDLPYEQYF; CDR3 DNA: TGTGCCAGCAGTGAAAAGGACTTACCCTACGAGCAGTACTTC